Included here is one TCR beta chain sequence, with context. No antigen is known for it. No base-level quality is on record; no much larger clone is a single base apart. Another Seattle source contributed samples from volunteer blood donors who had recovered from COVID-19. Each collaborating institution followed its own protocols to collect whole blood in K2EDTA tubes. For TCRbeta analysis, collaborators shipped samples as frozen whole blood, isolated PBMCs, or DNA extracted from either of those sample types. TCRbeta CDR3 regions were amplified from genomic DNA by means of the immunoSEQ Assay, a bias-controlled multiplex PCR. Regarding the original processing steps: The number of nucleated cells in each sample was estimated by amplification of reference gene primers within the assay. To quantify the absolute abundance of each unique TCRbeta CDR3 rearrangement, sequence reads were collapsed and filtered. For each sample, productive Simpson clonality was calculated by taking the square root of Simpson's diversity index across productive rearrangements. Here the immuneACCESS table is served through TCRdb, limited to in-frame sequences with V and J called. Missing clones are a known gap in these copies; in checked studies unresolved V genes cover under half, and the rest lacks a known reason. V, J and clone size are those of that table, while D and trimming were read from the DNA. The sample contains 200,000 to 300,000 clones, over 80% of them found a single time. 1.9% of the sample is taken by the ten largest.

This specimen belongs to a study of blood T cell repertoires in COVID-19 (dated by TCRdb to about 2020). Study-level background: Collaborator samples came from the United States, Italy and Spain and covered acute and convalescent phases of COVID-19. The material from the prospective study consisted of cDNA or gDNA derived from T cells, B-cell-depleted T cells, or PBMCs. Deeply sampled blood TCRbeta repertoires from subjects exposed to, actively infected with, or recovered from COVID-19 were included in the dataset. The repertoires were released in a freely available public database intended as a resource for research on the immune response to SARS-CoV-2. Samples were obtained from the ongoing ImmuneRACE study (first 160 participants) and from over 1,000 subjects provided by 6 global collaborators. The sample metadata nearly always contained a de-identified subject ID, COVID-19 status, age in years and sex. HLA class I and class II types, where available, came from metadata supplied by the sample provider rather than from assay-based typing. What the work shows at the level of the full study, not this receptor alone: How much clinical and demographic metadata was included differed by source and by participant, and the metadata was provided uncurated.

The sequencing sample was made of peripheral blood. The clonotype was recovered from a man younger than 45 who had recovered from COVID-19.

Here is the DNA: TGCAGCGTTAGTAGGACACCCAACTATGGCTACACCTTC. This codes for CSVSRTPNYGYTF. In this chain, TRBV29-1 is recombined with TRBJ1-2; the D gene is possibly TRBD1, with 5 bases matching. The CDR3 runs 13 residues from the cysteine to the phenylalanine. Only the CDR3 DNA stays, 39 bases, in frame from base 1. CDR1 and CDR2 were assigned from the germline V gene as SQVTM and ANQGSEA. Trimming removed 5 bases from V and 2 bases from J, leaving 12 bases between the germline ends.